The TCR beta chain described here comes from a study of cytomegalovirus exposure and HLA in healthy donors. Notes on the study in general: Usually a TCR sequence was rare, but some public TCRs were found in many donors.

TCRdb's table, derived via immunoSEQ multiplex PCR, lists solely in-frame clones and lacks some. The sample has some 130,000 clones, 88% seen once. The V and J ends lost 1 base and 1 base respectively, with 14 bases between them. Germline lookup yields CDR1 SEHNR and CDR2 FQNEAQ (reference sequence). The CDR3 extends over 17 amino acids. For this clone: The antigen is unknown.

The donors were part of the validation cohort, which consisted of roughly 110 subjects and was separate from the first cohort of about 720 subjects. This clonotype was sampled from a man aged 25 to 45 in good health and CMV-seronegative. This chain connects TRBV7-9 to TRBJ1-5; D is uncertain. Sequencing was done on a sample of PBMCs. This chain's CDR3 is CASSLDTPRRSNQPQHF. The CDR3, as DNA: TGTGCCAGCAGCTTAGACACGCCGCGGCGGAGCAATCAGCCCCAGCATTTT.